The 3 T cell receptor beta chains reported below all come from one sample, sequenced in a study of control samples from healthy donors and cancer patients. Repertoires were generated with immunoSEQ multiplex PCR, while TCRdb's copy carries only in-frame clones and drops some. The sample consists of about 410,000 clones, 90% of them appearing once. Input material: PBMCs. These receptors all stem from a man aged 35 to 55 with head and neck cancer.

The chain is built from TRBV7-9 and TRBJ1-1; TRBD1 is a possible D gene (6 bases). In germline, CDR1 is SEHNR, CDR2 FQNEAQ (reference sequence). The CDR3 totals 13 residues. Trimming cost V 10 bases and J 7 bases, with 19 bases left between them. DNA of the CDR3: TGTGCCACGACCGGGACACCCAAGTATGAAGCTTTCTTT. Its protein product is CATTGTPKYEAFF.

The rearrangement joins TRBV9 to TRBJ2-1; D not resolved. This CDR3 is built from 17 residues. Germline assignment: CDR1 SGDLS and CDR2 YYNGEE. Trimming shortened V by 1 base and J by 6 bases, and 20 bases separated the two germline ends. CDR3 region: CASSVTPSRKRSNEQFF. Written as DNA, the CDR3 is TGTGCCAGCAGCGTAACCCCTTCCCGGAAAAGGTCCAATGAGCAGTTCTTC. Full variable domain (missing parts from reference TRBV9 and TRBJ2-1): DSGVTQTPKHLITATGQRVTLRCSPRSGDLSVYWYQQSLDQGLQFLIQYYNGEERAKGNILERFSAQQFPDLHSELNLSSLELGDSALYFCASSVTPSRKRSNEQFFGPGTRLTVL.

The chain has TRBV4-1 and TRBJ2-2, with D tentatively TRBD2 (6 bases). Germline CDR1 and CDR2: MGHRA and YSYEKL. There are 15 residues in the CDR3. V was clipped by 4 bases and J by 4 bases, with 13 bases between them. The CDR3 sequence: CASSLGSRGTGELFF. The CDR3 DNA follows: TGCGCCAGCAGCCTCGGGAGTCGGGGCACCGGGGAGCTGTTTTTT.